The 22 T cell receptor beta chains listed next were all sequenced from one sample in a study of vaccination effects on CD4 cells after COVID-19. After around ten days in culture, the CD4+ T cells were isolated. These receptors' antigens are unknown. The protocol was immunoSEQ multiplex PCR, while the TCRdb copy is restricted to in-frame clones and leaves out a portion. The sample gives roughly 36,000 clones, around 74% of which show up once; around 3% is in the top ten. The specimen was CD4+ T cells from PBMCs cultured without peptide, collected before COVID-19 vaccination. The receptors were gathered from a human donor who received a COVID-19 vaccine.

The table lists this clone with a count of one. V usage is TRBV18 and J usage is TRBJ1-4; D perhaps matches TRBD1 (5 bases). V was pared by 6 bases and J by 6 bases, with 20 bases between. Germline values: CDR1 KGHSH, CDR2 LQKENI. This CDR3 has 16 amino acids. The CDR3 sequence: CASSRNHGDLDEKLFF. In DNA, the CDR3 is TGTGCCAGCTCCCGAAACCACGGGGACTTAGATGAAAAACTGTTTTTT.

The J gene is TRBJ2-1, the V gene TRBV6-1; 14 bases are shared with TRBD2. Germline CDR1 is MNHNS and CDR2 is SASEGT. This CDR3 has 17 amino acids. After removal of 4 bases from V and 2 bases from J, the junction contained 4 bases not matched to a gene. CDR3 amino acids: CASSVQTSGRAYNEQFF. The CDR3 DNA reads as TGTGCCAGCAGTGTACAGACTAGCGGGAGGGCCTACAATGAGCAGTTCTTC.

The chain uses TRBV6-1 and TRBJ2-7, with D unresolved. The CDR3 extends over 15 amino acids. V shed 0 bases and J shed 1 base, with 10 bases lying between them. CDR1 and CDR2 from the germline V gene are MNHNS and SASEGT. The CDR3 bases are TGTGCCAGCAGTGAAGCGAGAAGGATTTCCTACGAGCAGTACTTC. Its protein product is CASSEARRISYEQYF.

This chain joins TRBV28 and TRBJ1-5; tentative D call: TRBD1 (5 bases). CDR1 and CDR2 (germline): MDHEN, SYDVKM. CDR3 length equals 12 residues. V was shortened by 10 bases and J by 4 bases, with 11 bases between the two germline ends. For the CDR3, the DNA is TGTGCCATCACACGGGGGAATCAGCCCCAGCATTTT. Protein product: CAITRGNQPQHF.

The CDR3 is CASSLGSPGVNTEAFF. In nucleotides, the CDR3 is TGTGCCAGCAGCTTAGGTTCCCCAGGGGTGAACACTGAAGCTTTCTTT. The J gene is TRBJ1-1, the V gene TRBV7-6; perhaps TRBD1 as D (6 bases). V dropped 1 base and J dropped 0 bases, with 12 bases sitting between them. CDR3 length: 16 residues. Germline lookup yields CDR1 SGHVS and CDR2 FNYEAQ.

V and J are TRBV5-4 and TRBJ2-7; D is perhaps TRBD1 (6 bases). CDR1 is SGHNT and CDR2 is YYREEE in the germline V gene (reference sequence). The ends were cut back, 4 bases at V and 0 bases at J, with 8 bases in the middle. The CDR3 has 13 residues. The CDR3 DNA reads as TGTGCCAGCAGCGTAGGGGGCTCCTACGAGCAGTACTTC. Protein: CASSVGGSYEQYF.

V usage is TRBV19 and J usage is TRBJ1-6; 7 bases are a match to TRBD1. V lost 5 bases and J lost 7; bases outside the gene matches: 11. CDR1 and CDR2 from the germline V gene are LNHDA and SQIVND (reference sequence). CDR3 length: 16 amino acids. CDR3 amino acids: CASSVDRVGSNSPLHF. In DNA, the CDR3 is TGTGCCAGTAGTGTCGACAGGGTTGGGTCAAATTCACCCCTCCACTTT.

This chain links TRBV18 with TRBJ2-6; D is uncertain. From germline, CDR1 is KGHSH and CDR2 LQKENI. V was clipped by 5 bases and J by 0 bases, with 2 bases between them. The CDR3 spans 13 residues. The CDR3 DNA reads as TGTGCCAGCTCAAGCTCTGGGGCCAACGTCCTGACTTTC. Protein sequence: CASSSSGANVLTF.

The chain links TRBV3-1 (or the pseudogene TRBV3-2) to TRBJ2-3, with D possibly being TRBD1 or TRBD2 (5 bases each). The CDR3 has 17 residues. The V gene's germline CDR1 is LGHDT and CDR2 YNNKEL (reference sequence). V lost 1 base and J 1 base, leaving 15 bases between the germline ends. DNA of the CDR3: TGTGCCAGCAGCCAAGCCGGGGCGACGCGGGGCACAGATACGCAGTATTTT. This sequence encodes CASSQAGATRGTDTQYF.

The chain recombines TRBV4-1 with TRBJ1-2; D is ambiguous. V was shortened by 3 bases and J by 7 bases, with 18 bases between the two germline ends. Looked up from germline, CDR1 is MGHRA and CDR2 is YSYEKL. The CDR3 totals 15 residues. The CDR3 region is CASSHGIPTDIGYTF. For the CDR3, the DNA is TGCGCCAGCAGCCATGGTATCCCGACTGACATTGGCTACACCTTC.

In its sample, this clone was seen a few times. V is TRBV5-1 and J is TRBJ2-7, with 8 positions matching TRBD1. This CDR3 is built from 15 residues. Germline-derived CDR1 and CDR2 are SGHRS and YFSETQ. J lost 5 bases, V lost 0 bases, and 7 bases had no gene match. CDR3 residues: CASSLVGQVSDEQYF. In DNA, the CDR3 is TGCGCCAGCAGCTTGGTGGGACAGGTGTCCGACGAGCAGTACTTC.

The chain employs TRBV28 and TRBJ2-5, with 7 bases that match TRBD2. The germline V gene encodes CDR1 MDHEN and CDR2 SYDVKM. V lost 4 bases to trimming and J lost 4 bases; unmatched junction nucleotides: 9. The CDR3 spans 15 residues. CDR3 sequence reads: CASSYPPGGRETQYF. DNA of the CDR3: TGTGCCAGCAGTTATCCACCGGGGGGTAGAGAGACCCAGTACTTC.

V and J are TRBV29-1 and TRBJ2-7, with TRBD2 matching over 7 bases. J was trimmed by 0 bases and V by 5 bases; bases with no gene match: 7. Germline V gene data show CDR1 as SQVTM and CDR2 as ANQGSEA. This CDR3 has 14 amino acids. CDR3 amino acids: CSVYGRGDSYEQYF. CDR3 coding DNA: TGCAGCGTTTACGGCCGGGGGGACTCCTACGAGCAGTACTTC.

This chain connects TRBV20-1 to TRBJ1-4; D gene uncertain. Germline assignment: CDR1 DFQATT and CDR2 SNEGSKA (reference sequence). V was clipped by 3 bases and J by 3 bases, with 8 bases between them. The length of the CDR3 is 13 residues. CDR3 coding DNA: TGCAGTGCTAGTCCGCCCTCTAATGAAAAACTGTTTTTT. This codes for CSASPPSNEKLFF.

This clone was seen a few times. The rearrangement joins TRBV6-5 to TRBJ2-5; 7 nucleotides agree with TRBD1. The CDR3 is 13 amino acids. The germline V gene encodes CDR1 MNHEY and CDR2 SVGAGI. The V gene end was trimmed by 5 bases and the J gene end by 9 bases; junction bases not matched to a gene: 9. The CDR3 region has the DNA TGTGCCAGCAGTCCCGGGACAGCCCAGGCCCAGTACTTC. It translates to CASSPGTAQAQYF.

The chain is built from TRBV11-2 and TRBJ1-1; a weak D match, TRBD1 (5 bases). This CDR3 contains 17 residues. Trimming shortened V by 0 bases and J by 0 bases, and 14 bases separated the two germline ends. Germline V gene data show CDR1 as SGHAT and CDR2 as FQNNGV. The chain's CDR3 is CASSLDLGTVMNTEAFF. CDR3 in DNA: TGTGCCAGCAGCTTAGATTTAGGGACCGTTATGAACACTGAAGCTTTCTTT.

For the CDR3, the DNA is TGTGCCAGCAGTAAAATGGAGATGGGCAATCAGCCCCAGCATTTT. This codes for CASSKMEMGNQPQHF. The rearrangement links TRBV28 to TRBJ1-5; D uncertain. Germline V gene sequence: CDR1 MDHEN, CDR2 SYDVKM. Trimming pared 5 bases from V and 2 bases from J, leaving 13 bases between. The length of the CDR3 is 15 residues.

Written as DNA, the CDR3 is TGCGCCAGCAGCCAAGAAGACCAGGCGGGCTACGAGCAGTACTTC. This sequence encodes CASSQEDQAGYEQYF. V is TRBV4-1 and J is TRBJ2-7; a weak D match, TRBD2 (5 bases). Trimming took off 0 bases at V and 3 bases at J, with 12 bases between the two ends. The germline gives CDR1 MGHRA, CDR2 YSYEKL. The CDR3 has 15 residues.

A single count supports this clone. V gene TRBV19 combines with J gene TRBJ1-1; D is perhaps TRBD1 (6 bases). Germline V CDR1 and CDR2: LNHDA, SQIVND (reference sequence). This CDR3 comprises 13 residues. Trimming removed 1 base from V and 8 bases from J, with 11 bases in between. CDR3 residues: CASSIVKGGEAFF. The CDR3 region has the DNA TGTGCCAGTAGTATAGTCAAAGGGGGGGAAGCTTTCTTT.

V and J are TRBV5-4 and TRBJ1-4; a possible D gene is TRBD1 (5 bases). The CDR3 spans 13 residues. The germline CDR1 and CDR2 sequences are SGHNT and YYREEE (reference sequence). Trimming took 5 bases from V and 5 from J, leaving 10 bases between them. CDR3 in amino acids: CASSYGTNEKLFF. The CDR3 DNA reads as TGTGCCAGCAGTTACGGGACCAATGAAAAACTGTTTTTT.

This clone has a handful of counts. The chain recombines TRBV24-1 with TRBJ2-2, with D perhaps TRBD1 (6 bases). Trimming took 7 bases from V and 0 from J, leaving 14 bases between them. The CDR3 has 16 amino acids. Looked up from germline, CDR1 is KGHDR and CDR2 is SFDVKD. Here the CDR3 reads CATSPPTGSNTGELFF. The DNA of the CDR3 is TGTGCCACCAGCCCCCCCACAGGGTCGAACACCGGGGAGCTGTTTTTT.

This clone was seen only a few times. The V gene is TRBV2, the J gene TRBJ1-5; 7 bases are a match to TRBD1. V dropped 7 bases and J dropped 6; count of bases not matched to a gene: 9. The CDR3 has 14 amino acids. In germline, CDR1 is SNHLY, CDR2 FYNNEI. The CDR3 region has the DNA TGTGCCAGCACGAAAGTCAGGGGGAGTCAGCCCCAGCATTTT. Its protein product is CASTKVRGSQPQHF.